This TCR beta chain stems from a study of molecular identifiers for immune sequencing clone quantification. For naive CD8 T cells, sorting used the CD8+CD4-CCR7+CD45RA+ phenotype. This CDR3 has 14 amino acids. Between the trimmed V and J ends, which lost 4 bases and 4 bases, there was a span of 11 bases. CDR1 and CDR2 (germline): MNHEY, SVGEGT. Notes on the study in general: Clones above 20 RNA copies contained over 97% of effector molecules and under 1% of naive molecules.

A note on this clonotype: Its matching antigen is unknown.

As previously described, bulk TCR libraries were made using listed TCR primers. TCRdb reanalysed the PCR reads using MiXCR and keeps one entry per CDR3 protein. The repertoire holds about 640,000 distinct CDR3 sequences, with 15% to 20% as singletons. The receptor's source is a human donor in good health. Some libraries in this study had Jurkat cell RNA spiked in. The chain has TRBV6-2 or TRBV6-3 and TRBJ2-1; D unresolved. Sample: naive CD8+ T cells from blood, with Jurkat cell RNA spiked in. Subset defined: FACS-sorted CD8+CD4-CCR7+CD45RA+ naive T cells. The CDR3 sequence is CASSWVSRYNEQFF. CDR3 DNA: TGTGCCAGCAGTTGGGTTTCGCGGTACAATGAGCAGTTCTTC.